This TCR beta chain originates from a study of CD8+CD57+ T cells in acquired aplastic anemia. About the study: Yields of DNA that came from sorted CD4+ and CD8+ cells averaged about 3 ug.

Genomic DNA, the template, was used for profiling of the TCR beta VDJ and CDR3. Via MiXCR, TCRdb re-called the reads, giving one row per CDR3 protein. The table has over 150,000 distinct CDR3 sequences, 63% seen once. The V and J ends lost 5 bases and 5 bases respectively, with 22 bases between them. In germline, CDR1 is DFQATT, CDR2 SNEGSKA (reference sequence). This CDR3 region has 16 residues. Patients selected for sequencing had displayed CD8+CD57+ cell expansion by flow cytometry. The material sequenced was sorted CD4+, CD8+, or CD8+CD57+ T cells (not recorded which) from PBMCs. The rearrangement links TRBV20-1 to TRBJ1-5; D perhaps matches TRBD1 (5 bases). The source is a human donor with aplastic anemia. CDR3 bases: TGCAGTGCTTTCATCCCAGGGCGGGGGTATGATCAGCCCCAGCATTTT. Its translation is CSAFIPGRGYDQPQHF.